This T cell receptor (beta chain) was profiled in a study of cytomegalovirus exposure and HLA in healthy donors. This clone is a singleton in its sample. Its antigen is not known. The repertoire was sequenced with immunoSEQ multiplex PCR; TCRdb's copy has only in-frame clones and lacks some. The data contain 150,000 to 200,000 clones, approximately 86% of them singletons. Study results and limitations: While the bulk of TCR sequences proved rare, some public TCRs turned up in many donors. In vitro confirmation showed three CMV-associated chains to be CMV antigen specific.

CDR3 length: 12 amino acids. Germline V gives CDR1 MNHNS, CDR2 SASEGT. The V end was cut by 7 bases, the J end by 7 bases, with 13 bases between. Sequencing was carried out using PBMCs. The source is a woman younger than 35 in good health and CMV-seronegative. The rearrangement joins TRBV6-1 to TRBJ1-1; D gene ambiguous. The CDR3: CASINRLSEAFF. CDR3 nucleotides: TGTGCCAGCATCAACCGGTTGAGTGAAGCTTTCTTT.